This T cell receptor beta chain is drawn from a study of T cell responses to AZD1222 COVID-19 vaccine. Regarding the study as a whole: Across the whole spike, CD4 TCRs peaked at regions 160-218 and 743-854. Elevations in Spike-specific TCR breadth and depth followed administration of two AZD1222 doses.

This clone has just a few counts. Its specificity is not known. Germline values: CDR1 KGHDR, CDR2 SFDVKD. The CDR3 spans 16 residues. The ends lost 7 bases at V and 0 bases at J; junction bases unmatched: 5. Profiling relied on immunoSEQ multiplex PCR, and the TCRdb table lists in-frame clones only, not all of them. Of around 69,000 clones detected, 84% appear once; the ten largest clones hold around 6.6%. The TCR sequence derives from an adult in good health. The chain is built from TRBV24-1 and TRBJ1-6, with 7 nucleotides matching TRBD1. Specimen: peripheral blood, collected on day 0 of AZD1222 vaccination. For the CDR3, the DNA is TGTGCCACCAGGAGACAGGGAAGCTCCTATAATTCACCCCTCCACTTT. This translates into CATRRQGSSYNSPLHF.